The 25 T cell receptor beta chains listed next were all sequenced from one sample in a study of blood T cell repertoires in COVID-19 (dated by TCRdb to 2019 to 2021). Preparation of the library involved the immunoSEQ multiplex PCR assay. Sourced from immuneACCESS, this table was stored by TCRdb with only in-frame sequences that have V and J called. A share of the clones is absent; for the studies checked, an unresolved V gene accounts for under half, and the remainder has no known explanation. For this sample the table gives approximately 490,000 clones, of which roughly nine tenths were detected only once. The ten most abundant clones make up about 0.7% of the sample. The sample consisted of PBMCs or T cells enriched from blood (not recorded which). The receptors were gathered from a woman under 30 who had recovered from COVID-19.

The chain joins TRBV29-1 to TRBJ1-2; possible D gene TRBD1, 6 bases. The CDR3 has 15 amino acids. V was trimmed by 5 bases and J by 3 bases, leaving 19 bases between them. CDR1 and CDR2 (germline): SQVTM, ANQGSEA. The CDR3 coding sequence is TGCAGCGTTTCTCCGGGGGGGGGACACGACTATGGCTACACCTTC. Translation gives CSVSPGGGHDYGYTF. Complete variable domain (other parts from reference TRBV29-1 and TRBJ1-2): SAVISQKPSRDICQRGTSLTIQCQVDSQVTMMFWYRQQPGQSLTLIATANQGSEATYESGFVIDKFPISRPNLTFSTLTVSNMSPEDSSIYLCSVSPGGGHDYGYTFGSGTRLTVV.

The chain recombines TRBV4-1 with TRBJ2-1, with a weak D call TRBD2 (6 bases). V gave up 4 bases and J gave up 8 bases, with 15 bases separating them. Germline V gives CDR1 MGHRA, CDR2 YSYEKL. CDR3 size: 14 residues. The chain's CDR3 is CASSLRDRGDEQFF. The CDR3 nucleotides are TGCGCCAGCAGCCTGCGGGACCGTGGCGATGAGCAGTTCTTC.

This chain joins TRBV15 and TRBJ2-5; a possible D gene is TRBD2 (5 bases). This CDR3 comprises 12 residues. Germline loops: CDR1 LNHNV, CDR2 YYDKDF (reference sequence). V lost 5 bases and J 3 bases, leaving 7 bases between the germline ends. The CDR3, as DNA: TGTGCCACCAGCCGGGATGAAGAGACCCAGTACTTC. Translating gives CATSRDEETQYF.

The chain has TRBV10-3 and TRBJ2-2, with a tentative D call TRBD2 (6 bases). The CDR3 is 15 residues long. CDR1 is ENHRY and CDR2 is SYGVKD in the germline V gene. Trimming took 8 bases from V and 0 from J, leaving 13 bases between them. CDR3 nucleotides: TGTGCCATCTCTCCGGCGGGGACGAACACCGGGGAGCTGTTTTTT. Amino acid sequence: CAISPAGTNTGELFF.

The J gene is TRBJ1-1, the V gene TRBV30; TRBD1 matches 7 bases. Germline CDR1 and CDR2: GTSNPN and SVGIG (reference sequence). The CDR3 extends over 11 amino acids. The V and J ends lost 3 bases and 9 bases, in that order; junction bases with no gene match: 4. This CDR3 is CAWRGTVKAFF. The CDR3 coding sequence is TGTGCCTGGAGGGGGACAGTAAAAGCTTTCTTT.

The chain joins TRBV6-2 or TRBV6-3 to TRBJ2-5, with 10 bases matching TRBD2. V lost 4 bases to trimming and J lost 4 bases; unmatched junction nucleotides: 6. The length of the CDR3 is 15 residues. CDR1 and CDR2 (germline): MNHEY, SVGEGT. The CDR3 sequence: CASSLSGGASETQYF. CDR3 bases: TGTGCCAGCAGTTTAAGCGGGGGGGCCTCAGAGACCCAGTACTTC.

The J gene is TRBJ1-6, the V gene TRBV7-2; TRBD1 matches 9 bases. The V segment lost 1 base and the J segment 13 bases; nucleotides outside the gene matches: 11. Germline CDR1 and CDR2: SGHTA and FQGNSA. This CDR3 spans 16 amino acids. In nucleotides, the CDR3 is TGTGCCAGCAGCTTAGGGACAGGGGAAATCCTAATCCCCCTCCACTTT. Encoded protein: CASSLGTGEILIPLHF. Combining the CDR3 with reference TRBV7-2 and TRBJ1-6 gives the whole variable domain GAGVSQSPSNKVTEKGKDVELRCDPISGHTALYWYRQSLGQGLEFLIYFQGNSAPDKSGLPSDRFSAERTGGSVSTLTIQRTQQEDSAVYLCASSLGTGEILIPLHFGNGTRLTVT.

The chain carries TRBV19 and TRBJ1-5; 11 bases map to TRBD1. The CDR3 covers 16 residues. The V gene's germline CDR1 is LNHDA and CDR2 SQIVND (reference sequence). The junction had 6 bases not matched to a gene; V was cut back by 3 bases and J by 5 bases. Here the CDR3 reads CASSIRGGQGDQPQHF. CDR3 bases: TGTGCCAGTAGTATTAGAGGGGGACAGGGGGATCAGCCCCAGCATTTT.

The CDR3 sequence is CASSPLTGGRSPLHF. The CDR3 DNA is TGTGCCAGCAGCCCTCTGACAGGGGGTCGTTCACCCCTCCACTTT. The chain carries TRBV5-6 and TRBJ1-6; 9 bases match TRBD1. The junction had 8 bases not matched to a gene; V was cut back by 4 bases and J by 9 bases. The germline CDR1 and CDR2 sequences are SGHDT and YYEEEE. This CDR3 region has 15 residues.

CDR3 residues: CASSLAGLGEKLFF. As DNA, the CDR3 is TGTGCCAGCAGCTTGGCAGGGTTGGGCGAAAAACTGTTTTTT. The chain carries TRBV5-4 and TRBJ1-4; weak D call: TRBD1 (5 bases). Trimming stripped 0 bases from V and 8 bases from J, with 11 bases between. Germline V CDR1 and CDR2: SGHNT, YYREEE (reference sequence). The CDR3 totals 14 residues.

Notes on this clone: Within the sample, other DNA sequences also encode this same CDR3. This chain links TRBV5-1 with TRBJ2-5, with D tentatively TRBD1 (6 bases). Trimming shortened V by 0 bases and J by 2 bases, and 8 bases separated the two germline ends. Germline values: CDR1 SGHRS, CDR2 YFSETQ. The CDR3 consists of 14 residues. CDR3 residues: CASSLGDRQETQYF. The CDR3 DNA is TGCGCCAGCAGCTTGGGCGACAGGCAAGAGACCCAGTACTTC.

This chain links TRBV2 with TRBJ2-7; possible D gene TRBD1, 6 bases. The CDR3 is 14 amino acids. Germline CDR1 SNHLY, CDR2 FYNNEI. Trimming removed 7 bases from V and 0 bases from J, with 13 bases in between. CDR3 in amino acids: CASNNRDTSYEQYF. As DNA, the CDR3 is TGTGCCAGCAACAACCGGGACACCTCCTACGAGCAGTACTTC. Variable domain in full (rest from reference TRBV2 and TRBJ2-7): EPEVTQTPSHQVTQMGQEVILRCVPISNHLYFYWYRQILGQKVEFLVSFYNNEISEKSEIFDDQFSVERPDGSNFTLKIRSTKLEDSAMYFCASNNRDTSYEQYFGPGTRLTVT.

This clone was counted only a few times. The V gene is TRBV30, the J gene TRBJ2-2; tentative D call: TRBD1 (6 bases). The germline V gene has CDR1 GTSNPN and CDR2 SVGIG (reference sequence). The CDR3 extends over 17 amino acids. Trimming stripped 3 bases from V and 4 bases from J, with 21 bases between. DNA of the CDR3: TGTGCCTGGAGACCGACGGGGCTGGGGGCGGGCACCGGGGAGCTGTTTTTT. This translates into CAWRPTGLGAGTGELFF.

J is TRBJ2-7 and V is TRBV6-6, with 9 bases identical to TRBD1. Germline-derived CDR1 and CDR2 are MNHNY and SVGAGI (reference sequence). This CDR3 has 15 amino acids. With 0 bases clipped from V and 2 bases from J, the junction kept 2 bases outside the gene matches. CDR3 amino acids: CASSYSGTGTYEQYF. As DNA, the CDR3 is TGTGCCAGCAGTTACTCTGGGACAGGGACCTACGAGCAGTACTTC.

The chain recombines TRBV21-1 with TRBJ1-2. TRBV21-1 constitutes a pseudogene. This CDR3 has 12 amino acids. CDR3 sequence: CAIPIFSYGYTF. The CDR3, as DNA: TGTGCCATCCCCATCTTTAGCTATGGCTACACCTTC.

The chain links TRBV6-4 to TRBJ1-1, with no clear D. Looked up from germline, CDR1 is MRHNA and CDR2 is SNTAGT. This CDR3 contains 17 residues. V was trimmed by 8 bases and J by 2 bases, leaving 24 bases between them. In nucleotides, the CDR3 is TGTGCCAGCCTTCGCGTGGACGGTGGACGGGGAAACACTGAAGCTTTCTTT. Translation gives CASLRVDGGRGNTEAFF.

V gene TRBV14 combines with J gene TRBJ2-5; TRBD2 agrees at 9 bases. The V segment lost 4 bases and the J segment 4 bases; nucleotides outside the gene matches: 10. The CDR3 is 16 residues long. Germline loops: CDR1 SGHDN, CDR2 FVKESK. CDR3 nucleotides: TGTGCCAGCAGCCGGAGAGGGCGGGGGGGCGGAGAGACCCAGTACTTC. Its protein is CASSRRGRGGGETQYF. The variable domain in full, with the rest retrieved from reference TRBV14 and TRBJ2-5, is EAGVTQFPSHSVIEKGQTVTLRCDPISGHDNLYWYRRVMGKEIKFLLHFVKESKQDESGMPNNRFLAERTGGTYSTLKVQPAELEDSGVYFCASSRRGRGGGETQYFGPGTRLLVL.

V is TRBV7-9 and J is TRBJ1-1, with 10 bases aligning to TRBD1. The CDR3 spans 15 residues. Germline assignment: CDR1 SEHNR and CDR2 FQNEAQ (reference sequence). After removal of 5 bases from V and 0 bases from J, the junction contained 3 bases not matched to a gene. CDR3 DNA: TGTGCCAGCAGCACGGGACAGGGGATGAACACTGAAGCTTTCTTT. This codes for CASSTGQGMNTEAFF.

To note about this clone: This sample also contains other DNA sequences that code for the same CDR3. The rearrangement uses TRBV7-2 and TRBJ2-7; 8 nucleotides agree with TRBD1. The CDR3 has 15 amino acids. Germline trimming cut 0 bases from V and 1 base from J; bases unmatched to any gene: 2. CDR1 and CDR2 from the germline V gene are SGHTA and FQGNSA. The CDR3 nucleotides read TGTGCCAGCAGCTTAGCAGGACAGGGTTCCTACGAGCAGTACTTC. It is translated as CASSLAGQGSYEQYF.

The chain recombines TRBV3-1 (or the pseudogene TRBV3-2) with TRBJ2-7; possible D gene TRBD1, 5 bases. Between the trimmed V and J ends, which lost 3 bases and 1 base, there was a span of 13 bases. CDR3 length: 15 residues. Germline lookup yields CDR1 LGHDT and CDR2 YNNKEL (reference sequence). The CDR3 DNA is TGTGCCAGCAGCCAGACGCCGACAGCTTCCTACGAGCAGTACTTC. Translation gives CASSQTPTASYEQYF.

The chain recombines TRBV3-1 (or the pseudogene TRBV3-2) with TRBJ2-3; D is unresolved. This CDR3 comprises 13 residues. Germline V CDR1 and CDR2: LGHDT, YNNKEL (reference sequence). Between the trimmed V and J ends, which lost 3 bases and 4 bases, there was a span of 8 bases. CDR3 coding DNA: TGTGCCAGCAGCCAGCAACTGTCAGATACGCAGTATTTT. Translation gives CASSQQLSDTQYF.

V and J are TRBV30 and TRBJ1-2; TRBD1 is a possible D gene (5 bases). The CDR3 contains 11 residues. The V and J ends lost 4 bases and 7 bases respectively, with 10 bases between them. From germline, CDR1 is GTSNPN and CDR2 SVGIG (reference sequence). In DNA, the CDR3 is TGTGCCTGGAAACAGGCAGGTGGCTACACCTTC. Protein sequence: CAWKQAGGYTF.

The rearrangement links TRBV10-2 to TRBJ1-1; D is unclear. Looked up from germline, CDR1 is WSHSY and CDR2 is SAAADI. V was cut by 7 bases and J by 2 bases, with 8 bases left in between. This CDR3 has 12 residues. The CDR3 DNA is TGCGCCAGCAAAGGAGAAAACACTGAAGCTTTCTTT. Amino acid sequence: CASKGENTEAFF.

The chain uses TRBV14 and TRBJ2-2; D unresolved. CDR1 SGHDN and CDR2 FVKESK come from the germline V gene. The CDR3 extends over 14 amino acids. The germline V and J ends were trimmed by 8 bases and 0 bases, with 10 bases remaining between them. The CDR3 DNA reads TGTGCCAGCGGAGATTATTCGAACACCGGGGAGCTGTTTTTT. Its translation is CASGDYSNTGELFF.

A word on this clone: The sample has other DNA sequences that encode this CDR3 too. The gene calls are TRBV6-5 and TRBJ1-1, with D unclear. The CDR3 has 13 amino acids. V was shortened by 0 bases and J by 7 bases, with 9 bases between the two germline ends. Germline CDR1 reads MNHEY; CDR2 reads SVGAGI. CDR3 amino acids: CASSYSMGGEAFF. The CDR3 DNA is TGTGCCAGCAGTTACTCGATGGGAGGTGAAGCTTTCTTT.